This TCR beta chain was found in a study of blood T cell repertoires in COVID-19. On the study more broadly: Samples taken during acute and convalescent COVID-19 were collected in the United States, Italy and Spain. From T cells, B-cell-depleted T cells, or PBMCs came the material, which was cDNA or gDNA.

The CDR3 has 18 amino acids. V lost 6 bases to trimming and J lost 1 base; unmatched junction nucleotides: 12. The germline V gene encodes CDR1 SGHTA and CDR2 FQGNSA. One Seattle source followed patients from active infection through their disease course. Source study methods: Nucleated cell number was recorded as an estimate derived from reference gene primer amplification. The data were produced by immunoSEQ multiplex PCR, yet TCRdb's version contains in-frame clones alone and is incomplete. V and J calls and clone size are given by that table; D and trimming were obtained from the DNA. This sample carries 360,000 or so clones, about 92% of them seen once, and the ten largest clones take just under 4%.

The chain employs TRBV7-2 and TRBJ2-6, with 7 bases that match TRBD1. This TCR was sampled from a woman aged 55-70 years with COVID-19, enrolled during active disease. Sequenced sample: peripheral blood. The CDR3 coding sequence is TGTGCCAGCAGTACCCGGACAGGCATACCTTCTGGGGCCAACGTCCTGACTTTC. It translates to CASSTRTGIPSGANVLTF.